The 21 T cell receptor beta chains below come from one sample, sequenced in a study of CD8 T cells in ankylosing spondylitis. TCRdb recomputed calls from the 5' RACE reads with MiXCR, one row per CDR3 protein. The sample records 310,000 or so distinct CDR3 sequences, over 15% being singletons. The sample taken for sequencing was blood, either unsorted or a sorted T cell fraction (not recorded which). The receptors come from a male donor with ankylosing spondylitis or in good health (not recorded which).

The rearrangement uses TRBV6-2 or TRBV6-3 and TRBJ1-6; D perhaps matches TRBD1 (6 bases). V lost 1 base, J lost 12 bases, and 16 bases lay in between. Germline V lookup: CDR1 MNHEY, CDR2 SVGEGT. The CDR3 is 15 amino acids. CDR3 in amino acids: CASSYFGGQPKPLHF. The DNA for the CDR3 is TGTGCCAGCAGTTACTTCGGCGGACAGCCCAAACCCCTCCACTTT.

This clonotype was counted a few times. In DNA, the CDR3 is TGTGCCAGCAGTACGACAGGAGCAGATACGCAGTATTTT. Its protein is CASSTTGADTQYF. The chain couples TRBV12-3 or TRBV12-4 to TRBJ2-3; D might be TRBD1 (6 bases). CDR3 length equals 13 residues. The V end lost 5 bases, the J end lost 4 bases, and 10 bases lay between the germline ends.

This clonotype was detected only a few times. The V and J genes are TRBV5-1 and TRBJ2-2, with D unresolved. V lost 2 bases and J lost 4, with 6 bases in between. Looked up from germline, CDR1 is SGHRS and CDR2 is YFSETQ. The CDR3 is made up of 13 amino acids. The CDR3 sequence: CASSFMGTGELFF. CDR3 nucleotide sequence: TGCGCCAGCAGCTTCATGGGCACCGGGGAGCTGTTTTTT.

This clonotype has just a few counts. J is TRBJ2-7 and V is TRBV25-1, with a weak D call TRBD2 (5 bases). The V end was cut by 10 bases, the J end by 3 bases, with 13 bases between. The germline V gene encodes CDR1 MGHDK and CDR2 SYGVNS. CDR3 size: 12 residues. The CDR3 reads CAIQDGDYEQYV. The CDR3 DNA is TGTGCCATTCAGGACGGGGACTACGAGCAGTACGTC.

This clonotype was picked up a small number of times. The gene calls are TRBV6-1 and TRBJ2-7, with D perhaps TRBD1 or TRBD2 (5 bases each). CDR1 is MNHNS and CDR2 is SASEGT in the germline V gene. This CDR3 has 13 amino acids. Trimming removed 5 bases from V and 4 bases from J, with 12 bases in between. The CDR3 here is CASSLGWGYEQYV. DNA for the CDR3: TGTGCCAGCAGTCTAGGTTGGGGGTACGAGCAGTACGTC.

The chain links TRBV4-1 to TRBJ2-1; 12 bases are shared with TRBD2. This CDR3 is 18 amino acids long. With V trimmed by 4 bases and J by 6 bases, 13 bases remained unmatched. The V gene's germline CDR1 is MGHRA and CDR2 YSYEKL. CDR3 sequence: CASSPGNQLAGGSNEQFF. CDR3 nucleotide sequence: TGCGCCAGCAGCCCTGGGAACCAACTAGCGGGGGGTAGCAATGAGCAGTTCTTC.

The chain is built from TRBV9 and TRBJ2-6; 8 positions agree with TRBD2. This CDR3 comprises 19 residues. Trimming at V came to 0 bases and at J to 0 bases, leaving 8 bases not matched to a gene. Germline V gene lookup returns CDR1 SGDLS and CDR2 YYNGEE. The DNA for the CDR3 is TGTGCCAGCAGCGTAGTGAGTAGCGGGGCCCACTCTGGGGCCAACGTCCTGACTTTC. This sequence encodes CASSVVSSGAHSGANVLTF.

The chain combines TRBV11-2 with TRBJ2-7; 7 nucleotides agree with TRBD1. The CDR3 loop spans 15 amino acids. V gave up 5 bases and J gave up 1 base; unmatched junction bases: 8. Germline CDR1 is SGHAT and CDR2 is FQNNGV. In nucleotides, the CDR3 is TGTGCCAGCAGCACCGACAGGGTTAGGTCCTACGAGCAGTACGTC. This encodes CASSTDRVRSYEQYV.

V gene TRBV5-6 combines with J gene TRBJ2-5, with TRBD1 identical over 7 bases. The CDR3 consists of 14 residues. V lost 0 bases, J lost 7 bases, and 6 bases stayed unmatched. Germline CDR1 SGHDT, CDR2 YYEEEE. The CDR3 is CASSLGTGGGTQYF. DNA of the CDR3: TGTGCCAGCAGCTTGGGGACAGGTGGTGGGACCCAGTACTTC.

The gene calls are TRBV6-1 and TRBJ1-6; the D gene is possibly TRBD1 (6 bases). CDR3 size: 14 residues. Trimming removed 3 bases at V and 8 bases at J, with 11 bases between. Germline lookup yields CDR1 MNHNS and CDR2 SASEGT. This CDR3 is CASSEITGHSPLHF. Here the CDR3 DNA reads TGTGCCAGCAGTGAGATAACAGGGCATTCACCCCTCCACTTT.

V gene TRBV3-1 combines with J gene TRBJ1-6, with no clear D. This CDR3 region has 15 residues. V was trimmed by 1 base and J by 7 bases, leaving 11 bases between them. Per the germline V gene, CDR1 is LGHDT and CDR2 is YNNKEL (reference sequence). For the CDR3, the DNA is TGTGCCAGCAGCCAAGGAGCAGTCGAGAATTCACCCCTCCACTTT. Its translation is CASSQGAVENSPLHF.

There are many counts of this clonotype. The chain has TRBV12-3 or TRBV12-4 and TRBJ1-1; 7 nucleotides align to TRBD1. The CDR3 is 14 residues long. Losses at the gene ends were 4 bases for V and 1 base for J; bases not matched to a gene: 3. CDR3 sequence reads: CASSWGQTNTEAFF. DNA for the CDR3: TGTGCCAGCAGTTGGGGACAGACGAACACTGAAGCTTTCTTT.

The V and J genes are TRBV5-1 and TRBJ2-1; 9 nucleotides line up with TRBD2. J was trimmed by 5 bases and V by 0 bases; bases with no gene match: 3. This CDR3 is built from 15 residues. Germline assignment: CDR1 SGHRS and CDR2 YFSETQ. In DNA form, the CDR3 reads TGCGCCAGCAGCTTGGCGGGACTAGCTCACAATGAGCAGTTCTTC. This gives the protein CASSLAGLAHNEQFF.

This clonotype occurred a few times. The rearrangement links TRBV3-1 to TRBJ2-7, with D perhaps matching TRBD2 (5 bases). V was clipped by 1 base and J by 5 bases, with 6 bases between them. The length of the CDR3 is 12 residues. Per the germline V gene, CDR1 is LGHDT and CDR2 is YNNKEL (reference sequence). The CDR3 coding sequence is TGTGCCAGCAGCCAAGGACTACACGAGCAGTACGTC. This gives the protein CASSQGLHEQYV.

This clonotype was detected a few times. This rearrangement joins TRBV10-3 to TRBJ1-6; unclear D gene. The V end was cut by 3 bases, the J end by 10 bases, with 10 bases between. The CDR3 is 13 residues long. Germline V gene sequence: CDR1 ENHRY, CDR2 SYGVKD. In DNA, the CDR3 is TGTGCCATCAGTGATAGGTTGGAATCACCCCTCCACTTT. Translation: CAISDRLESPLHF.

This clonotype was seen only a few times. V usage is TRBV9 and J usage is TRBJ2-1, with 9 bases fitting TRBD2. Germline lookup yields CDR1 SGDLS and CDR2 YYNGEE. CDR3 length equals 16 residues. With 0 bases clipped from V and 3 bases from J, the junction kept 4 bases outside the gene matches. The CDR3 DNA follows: TGTGCCAGCAGCGTAGAGCCTAGCGGGGACTACAATGAGCAGTTCTTC. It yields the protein CASSVEPSGDYNEQFF.

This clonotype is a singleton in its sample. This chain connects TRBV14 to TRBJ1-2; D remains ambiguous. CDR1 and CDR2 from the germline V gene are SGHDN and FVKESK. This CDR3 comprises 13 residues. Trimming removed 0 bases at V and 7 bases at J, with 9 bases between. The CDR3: CASSQESVGGYTF. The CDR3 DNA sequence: TGTGCCAGCAGCCAAGAATCAGTGGGTGGCTACACCTTC.

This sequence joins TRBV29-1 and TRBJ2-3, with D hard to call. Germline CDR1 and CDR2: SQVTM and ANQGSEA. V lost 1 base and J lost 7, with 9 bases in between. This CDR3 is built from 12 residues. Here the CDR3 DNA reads TGCAGCGTTGAAGGTCTTGGGTATACGCAGTATTTT. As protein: CSVEGLGYTQYF.

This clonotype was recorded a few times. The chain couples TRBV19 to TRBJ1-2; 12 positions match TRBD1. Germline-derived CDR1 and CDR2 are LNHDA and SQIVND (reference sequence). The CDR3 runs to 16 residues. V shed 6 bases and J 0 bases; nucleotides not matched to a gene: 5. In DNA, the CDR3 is TGTGCCAGTAGGGGGACAGGGGGCATCTCTAACTATGGCTACACCTTC. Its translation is CASRGTGGISNYGYTF. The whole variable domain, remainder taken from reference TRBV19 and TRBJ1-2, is DGGITQSPKYLFRKEGQNVTLSCEQNLNHDAMYWYRQDPGQGLRLIYYSQIVNDFQKGDIAEGYSVSREKKESFPLTVTSAQKNPTAFYLCASRGTGGISNYGYTFGSGTRLTVV.

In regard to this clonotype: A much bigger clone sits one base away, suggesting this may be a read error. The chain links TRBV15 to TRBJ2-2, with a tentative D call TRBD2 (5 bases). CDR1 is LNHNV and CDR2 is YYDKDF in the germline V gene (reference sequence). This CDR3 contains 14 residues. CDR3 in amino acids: CATSRGFNTGEPFF. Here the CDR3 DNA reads TGTGCCACCAGCAGAGGGTTTAACACCGGGGAGCCGTTTTTT.

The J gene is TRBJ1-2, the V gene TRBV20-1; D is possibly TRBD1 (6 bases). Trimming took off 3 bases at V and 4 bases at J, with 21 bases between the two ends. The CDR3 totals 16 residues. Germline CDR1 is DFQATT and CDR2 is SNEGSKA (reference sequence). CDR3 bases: TGCAGTGCTAGTTTACCGAAACCTAGGGACATCTATGGCTACACCTTC. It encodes CSASLPKPRDIYGYTF.